The entry below describes one T cell receptor beta chain. Antigen: not known. This sample is part of a study of cytomegalovirus exposure and HLA in healthy donors. Whole-study results and caveats: What was likely a sequencing artifact was a cluster of highly shared sequence variants. For most TCR sequences rarity was the rule, although some public TCRs occurred in many donors. Accounts indicate the classifier identified cytomegalovirus status with strong specificity and sensitivity. Later analysis identified 16,951 TCR beta sequences associated with HLA alleles, using a false discovery rate threshold of 0.05.

60 Vbeta and 13 Jbeta primers were used in PCR. Generated by immunoSEQ multiplex PCR, the TCRdb table keeps only in-frame clones and is missing some. The sample holds about 160,000 clones, around 85% seen once. The CDR3 contains 15 residues. Losses at the gene ends were 6 bases for V and 4 bases for J; bases not matched to a gene: 6. CDR1 MNHNS and CDR2 SASEGT come from the germline V gene. The V gene is TRBV6-1, the J gene TRBJ2-3; TRBD1 agrees at 11 bases. Sequenced sample: PBMCs. This clonotype was obtained from a boy aged 2 to 10 in good health and CMV-seronegative. CDR3 residues: CASSRTGGESDTQYF. The CDR3 coding sequence is TGTGCCAGCAGCAGGACAGGGGGCGAGTCAGATACGCAGTATTTT.